This T cell receptor beta chain emerged from a study of blood T cell repertoires in COVID-19. The V and J ends lost 2 bases and 2 bases respectively, with 12 bases between them. CDR3 size: 15 residues. Germline lookup yields CDR1 MNHEY and CDR2 SVGAGI. Enrolment of Seattle patients took place during active infection, and they were followed longitudinally. In the authors' methods: Amplified reference gene primers provided the basis for estimating nucleated cell counts. Data came from immunoSEQ multiplex PCR; TCRdb stores just in-frame clones and leaves some out. Clone size and the V and J calls come from that table; the DNA yielded D and trimming. The data hold about 360,000 clones, with approximately 86% observed a single time. This clone was seen more than once but under ten times. The identical CDR3 is also encoded by other nucleotide sequences in the sample.

Material for sequencing was peripheral blood. This chain connects TRBV6-5 to TRBJ1-2; D is perhaps TRBD1 (6 bases). The sequence derives from a woman aged 55 to 70 with COVID-19, enrolled during active disease. CDR3 sequence: CASSYSTGLNYGYTF. For the CDR3, the DNA is TGTGCCAGCAGTTACAGCACAGGGCTAAACTATGGCTACACCTTC.